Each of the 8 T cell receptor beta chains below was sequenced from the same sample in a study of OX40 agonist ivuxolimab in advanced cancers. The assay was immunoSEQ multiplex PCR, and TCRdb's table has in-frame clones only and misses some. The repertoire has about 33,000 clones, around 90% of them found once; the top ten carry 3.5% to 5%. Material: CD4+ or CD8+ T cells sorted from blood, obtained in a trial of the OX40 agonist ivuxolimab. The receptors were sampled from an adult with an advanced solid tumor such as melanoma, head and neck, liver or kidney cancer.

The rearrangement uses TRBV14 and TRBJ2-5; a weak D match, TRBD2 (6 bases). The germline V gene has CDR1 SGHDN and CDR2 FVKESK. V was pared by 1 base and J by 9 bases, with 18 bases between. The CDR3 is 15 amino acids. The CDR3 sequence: CASSQGGSTSLAQYF. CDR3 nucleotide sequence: TGTGCCAGCAGCCAAGGGGGCTCGACTAGTTTGGCCCAGTACTTC.

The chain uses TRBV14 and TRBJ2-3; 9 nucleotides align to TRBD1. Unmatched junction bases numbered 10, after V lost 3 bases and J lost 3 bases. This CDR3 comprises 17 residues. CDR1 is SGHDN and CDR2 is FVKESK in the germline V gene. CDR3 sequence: CASSHSRTGEETDTQYF. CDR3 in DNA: TGTGCCAGCAGCCATTCCCGGACAGGGGAGGAGACAGATACGCAGTATTTT.

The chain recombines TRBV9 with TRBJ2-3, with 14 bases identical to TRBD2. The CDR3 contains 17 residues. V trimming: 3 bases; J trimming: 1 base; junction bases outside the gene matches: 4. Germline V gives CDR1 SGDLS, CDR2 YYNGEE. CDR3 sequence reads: CASSAEGLAGGTDTQYF. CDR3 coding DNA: TGTGCCAGCAGCGCCGAGGGACTAGCGGGGGGCACAGATACGCAGTATTTT.

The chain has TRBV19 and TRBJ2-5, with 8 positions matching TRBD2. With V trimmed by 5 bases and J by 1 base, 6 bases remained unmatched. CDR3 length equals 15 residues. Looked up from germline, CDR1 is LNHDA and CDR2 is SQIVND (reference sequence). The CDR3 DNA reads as TGTGCCAGTAGTTGGTCTAGCGGGTTCCAAGAGACCCAGTACTTC. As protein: CASSWSSGFQETQYF.

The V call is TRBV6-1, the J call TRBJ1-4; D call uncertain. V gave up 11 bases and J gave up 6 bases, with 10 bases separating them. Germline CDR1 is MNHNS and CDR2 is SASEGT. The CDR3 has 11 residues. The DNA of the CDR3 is TGTGCCTTTAAGGAACATGAAAAACTGTTTTTT. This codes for CAFKEHEKLFF.

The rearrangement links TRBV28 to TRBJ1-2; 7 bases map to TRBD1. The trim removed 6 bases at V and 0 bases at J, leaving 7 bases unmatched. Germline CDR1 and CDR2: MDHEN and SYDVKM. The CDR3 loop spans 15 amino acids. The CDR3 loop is CASRPRDSSNYGYTF. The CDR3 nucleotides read TGTGCCAGCAGACCCAGGGACAGTTCTAACTATGGCTACACCTTC.

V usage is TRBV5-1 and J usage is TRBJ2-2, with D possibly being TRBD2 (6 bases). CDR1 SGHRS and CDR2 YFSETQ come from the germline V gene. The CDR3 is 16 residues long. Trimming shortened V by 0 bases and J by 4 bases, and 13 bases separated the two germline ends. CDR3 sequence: CASSLAPGVSTGELFF. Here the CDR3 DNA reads TGCGCCAGCAGCTTGGCCCCGGGAGTGAGCACCGGGGAGCTGTTTTTT.

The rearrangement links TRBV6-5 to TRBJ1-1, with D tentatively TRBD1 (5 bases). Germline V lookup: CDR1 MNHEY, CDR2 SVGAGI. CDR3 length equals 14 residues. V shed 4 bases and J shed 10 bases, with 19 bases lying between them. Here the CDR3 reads CASSSPAETDLAFF. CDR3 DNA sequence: TGTGCCAGCAGTTCACCCGCGGAGACAGATCTAGCTTTCTTT.